This TCR beta chain was profiled in a study of identical twins. This clonotype was picked up many times. Using its own MiXCR run on the 5' RACE reads, TCRdb lists one record per CDR3 protein. This sample has around 1.7 million distinct CDR3 sequences, with less than 40% found just once. The CDR3 loop spans 14 amino acids. Germline CDR1 is SGHTA and CDR2 is FQGNSA. Between the trimmed V and J ends, which lost 1 base and 1 base, there was a span of 6 bases. The origin of this receptor is a newborn girl in good health. The sequencing input was cord blood. The gene calls are TRBV7-2 and TRBJ2-3; D is ambiguous. The chain's CDR3 is CASSLGPGTDTQYF. Written as DNA, the CDR3 is TGTGCCAGCAGCTTAGGGCCCGGCACAGATACGCAGTATTTT.